One sample yielded the 10 T cell receptor beta chains listed below, sequenced in a study of T cells in localized non-small cell lung cancer. Clones were sequenced by immunoSEQ multiplex PCR, and TCRdb holds only the in-frame ones, with some missing. The sample includes around 54,000 clones, 86% of them seen just once. The sequenced sample was peripheral blood, obtained before any cancer treatment. All receptors derive from a male donor older than 55 with stage III squamous cell lung carcinoma.

This chain connects TRBV28 to TRBJ2-2; D possibly corresponds to TRBD1 (5 bases). V was pared by 8 bases and J by 3 bases, with 10 bases between. The CDR3 covers 13 residues. Germline V gene lookup returns CDR1 MDHEN and CDR2 SYDVKM. The CDR3 region has the DNA TGTGCCAGCGTCCGCAGGGACACCGGGGAGCTGTTTTTT. Translated: CASVRRDTGELFF.

V gene TRBV5-1 combines with J gene TRBJ2-5; D not resolved. The CDR3 is made up of 13 amino acids. V was clipped by 0 bases and J by 2 bases, with 5 bases between them. Germline CDR1 SGHRS, CDR2 YFSETQ. The CDR3 protein is CASSLVKQETQYF. The CDR3 DNA reads as TGCGCCAGCAGCTTGGTGAAACAAGAGACCCAGTACTTC.

The rearrangement joins TRBV19 to TRBJ1-1; D uncertain. The length of the CDR3 is 15 residues. V was shortened by 3 bases and J by 5 bases, with 16 bases between the two germline ends. Germline CDR1 is LNHDA and CDR2 is SQIVND (reference sequence). The CDR3 here is CASSMLSAGRTEAFF. CDR3 DNA: TGTGCCAGTAGTATGCTGTCGGCGGGGAGGACTGAAGCTTTCTTT.

This chain connects TRBV7-2 to TRBJ1-3; D call uncertain. The CDR3 is 13 residues long. CDR1 is SGHTA, CDR2 FQGNSA, per germline. The V gene lost 5 bases and the J gene lost 2 bases, with 7 bases spanning the gap. CDR3 DNA: TGTGCCAGCAGCCAAGGCCCTGGAAACACCATATATTTT. It translates to CASSQGPGNTIYF. Supplemented by reference TRBV7-2 and TRBJ1-3, the full variable domain reads GAGVSQSPSNKVTEKGKDVELRCDPISGHTALYWYRQSLGQGLEFLIYFQGNSAPDKSGLPSDRFSAERTGGSVSTLTIQRTQQEDSAVYLCASSQGPGNTIYFGEGSWLTVV.

The J gene is TRBJ1-4, the V gene TRBV4-3; D not resolved. Trimming left V 3 bases short and J 4 bases short, with 9 bases between. Germline values: CDR1 LGHNA, CDR2 YSLEER. CDR3 size: 14 residues. This CDR3 reads CASSQKTYNEKLFF. CDR3 DNA: TGCGCCAGCAGCCAGAAAACTTATAATGAAAAACTGTTTTTT.

The chain links TRBV7-8 to TRBJ1-2, with D perhaps matching TRBD1 (5 bases). The germline V gene encodes CDR1 SGHVS and CDR2 FQNEAQ. With 5 bases removed from V and 4 bases from J, the gap between germline ends came to 14 bases. This CDR3 spans 14 amino acids. CDR3 amino acids: CASSPRGPTYGYTF. The CDR3, as DNA: TGTGCCAGCAGCCCAAGGGGACCAACCTATGGCTACACCTTC.

The J gene is TRBJ2-3, the V gene TRBV7-3; 11 positions agree with TRBD2. The ends lost 5 bases at V and 2 bases at J; junction bases unmatched: 3. Germline V CDR1 and CDR2: SGHTA, FQGTGA. The CDR3 runs to 15 residues. The CDR3 DNA sequence: TGTGCCAGCAGCATTAGCGGGAGGGTCACAGATACGCAGTATTTT. Translated: CASSISGRVTDTQYF.

In its sample, this clone was seen a few times. This chain joins TRBV7-3 and TRBJ1-5; no clear D. V lost 2 bases and J 7 bases, leaving 9 bases between the germline ends. The CDR3 is 13 amino acids. Germline CDR1 SGHTA, CDR2 FQGTGA. The CDR3 nucleotides read TGTGCCAGCAGCTTAGGTCCCTTACAGCCCCAGCATTTT. This gives the protein CASSLGPLQPQHF.

V and J are TRBV6-1 and TRBJ1-5; tentative D call: TRBD1 (6 bases). Germline V gene data show CDR1 as MNHNS and CDR2 as SASEGT. V was trimmed by 6 bases and J by 2 bases, leaving 14 bases between them. CDR3 size: 15 residues. The DNA for the CDR3 is TGTGCCAGCAGGGGATCACAGGGTGGCAATCAGCCCCAGCATTTT. This gives the protein CASRGSQGGNQPQHF.

As concerns this clone: This could be a read error, since a much larger clone is one nucleotide away. The genes are TRBV5-6 and TRBJ2-7, with 7 bases fitting TRBD1. CDR1 is SGHDT and CDR2 is YYEEEE in the germline V gene. J gave up 3 bases and V 7 bases, and 10 bases lay outside the gene matches. This CDR3 contains 14 residues. For the CDR3, the DNA is TGTGCCAGCCATGACGGGACAGACGACTACGAGCAGTACTTC. Encoded protein: CASHDGTDDYEQYF.